Listed below are T cell receptor beta chains from one sample, sequenced in a study of early T cells in non-severe SARS-CoV-2 infection. TCRdb re-analysed the 5' RACE reads in MiXCR, keeping a single row per CDR3 protein. This table has 37,000 or so distinct CDR3 sequences, under 8% appearing once. Specimen: whole blood. The receptors were sampled from an adult who was a healthcare worker with PCR-confirmed SARS-CoV-2 infection or an uninfected control (not recorded which). CDR3s include the opening cysteine and the closing phenylalanine or tryptophan.

v_call cdr3_length cdr3_aa
TRBV28 16 CASSYSGRVKSDTQYF
TRBV5-4 16 CASSLGGGQGTDTQYF
TRBV21-1 17 CASSRTSGAQSSYEQYF
TRBV7-3 14 CASSLSSSGSAQYF
TRBV6-6 18 CASSYGDRVASGANVLTF
TRBV2 13 CASGRDINYGYTF
TRBV19 18 CASMFRDRTRSTNEKLFF
TRBV9 17 CASSVDADLSPTDTQYF
TRBV25-1 16 CASSHGASSGANVLTF
TRBV20-1 15 CSARVGTSGVREQYF
TRBV5-1 17 CASSPGAPGRAPYEQYF
TRBV28 18 CASSSWVRLAGTAGELFF
TRBV4-3 16 CASSLETSGGQETQYF
TRBV29-1 13 CSVDGQLTGELFF